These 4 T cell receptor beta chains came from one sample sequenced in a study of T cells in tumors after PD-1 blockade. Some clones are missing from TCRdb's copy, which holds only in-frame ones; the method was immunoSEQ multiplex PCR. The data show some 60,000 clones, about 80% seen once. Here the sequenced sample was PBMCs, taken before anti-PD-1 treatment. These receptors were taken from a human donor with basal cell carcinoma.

CDR3 nucleotide sequence: TGCGCCAGCAGCTTGGAAGCAGTCGCCATTCAGTACTTC. This gives the protein CASSLEAVAIQYF. This chain links TRBV5-1 with TRBJ2-4; D not resolved. The CDR3 sequence is 13 residues long. Germline lookup yields CDR1 SGHRS and CDR2 YFSETQ. The V end was cut by 0 bases, the J end by 9 bases, with 10 bases between. Based on the CDR3 plus reference TRBV5-1 and TRBJ2-4, the full variable domain is KAGVTQTPRYLIKTRGQQVTLSCSPISGHRSVSWYQQTPGQGLQFLFEYFSETQRNKGNFPGRFSGRQFSNSRSEMNVSTLELGDSALYLCASSLEAVAIQYFGAGTRLSVL.

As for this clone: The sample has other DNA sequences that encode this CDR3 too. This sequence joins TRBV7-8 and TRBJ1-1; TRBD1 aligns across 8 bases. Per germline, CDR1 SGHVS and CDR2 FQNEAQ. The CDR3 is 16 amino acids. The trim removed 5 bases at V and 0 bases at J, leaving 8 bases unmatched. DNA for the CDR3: TGTGCCAGCAGCCCTAGGACAGGGTTAATGAACACTGAAGCTTTCTTT. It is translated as CASSPRTGLMNTEAFF.

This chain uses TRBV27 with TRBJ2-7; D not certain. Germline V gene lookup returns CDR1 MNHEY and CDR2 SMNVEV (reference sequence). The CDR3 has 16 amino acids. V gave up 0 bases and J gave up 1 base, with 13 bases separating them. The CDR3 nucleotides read TGTGCCAGCAGTTTATCCAGTGATGGGGTGTCCTACGAGCAGTACTTC. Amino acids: CASSLSSDGVSYEQYF.

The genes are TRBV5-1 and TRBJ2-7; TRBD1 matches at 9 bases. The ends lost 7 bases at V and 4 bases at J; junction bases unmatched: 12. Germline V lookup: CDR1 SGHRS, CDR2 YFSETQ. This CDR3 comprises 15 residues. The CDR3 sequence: CASRYWTGVGYEQYF. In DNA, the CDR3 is TGCGCCAGCCGTTACTGGACAGGGGTAGGGTACGAGCAGTACTTC.